This section outlines one TCR beta chain sequence together with its context. Its antigen is still unknown. Each cDNA held unique molecular identifiers, and template switching gave it a universal primer site. TCRdb re-called the 5' RACE reads through MiXCR, storing one row per CDR3 protein. The sample records 460,000 or so distinct CDR3 sequences, around 14% being singletons. The sample originates from a study of identical twins. General study points: Part of the zero-insertion signal could reflect confounding by invariant MAIT and iNKT cells. Cord blood beta clonotypes that were abundant carried fewer insertions, and memory repertoires showed no such trend. Out-of-frame beta sequences exhibited a weaker degree of excess twin sharing.

Germline assignment: CDR1 SGHVS and CDR2 FNYEAQ. The CDR3 sequence is 13 residues long. V was pared by 5 bases and J by 10 bases, with 15 bases between. In addition, the sample was reused for a study of yellow fever vaccine responses in identical twins.

The material sequenced was CD4+ T cells sorted from blood. The genes are TRBV7-6 and TRBJ2-1; TRBD2 is a possible D gene (5 bases). This TCR derives from a woman aged 18-29 years in good health. This chain's CDR3 is CASSPRTLGEQFF. The CDR3 bases are TGTGCCAGCAGCCCACGGACTTTGGGGGAGCAGTTCTTC. The whole variable domain, remainder taken from reference TRBV7-6 and TRBJ2-1, is GAGVSQSPRYKVTKRGQDVALRCDPISGHVSLYWYRQALGQGPEFLTYFNYEAQQDKSGLPNDRFSAERPEGSISTLTIQRTEQRDSAMYRCASSPRTLGEQFFGPGTRLTVL.